This is a list of T cell receptor beta chains from one sample in a study of regulatory T cells in long-lasting Graves disease. TCRdb re-called the multiplex PCR reads through MiXCR, storing one row per CDR3 protein. The sample includes 400,000 or so distinct CDR3 sequences, roughly a quarter of them seen just once. The source material was peripheral blood mononuclear cells (PBMCs), sampled when the disease was refractory, from a patient treated with antithyroid drugs. These receptors originate from a female donor with Graves disease. The CDR3 runs from the conserved cysteine through the conserved F or W. D genes are given only for firm matches. The size field is filled for only some rows; it gives once, few, many or a size class.

TRBD2	TRBV18	.	TRBJ2-2	CATTRTSANTGELFF	TGTGCCACCACTCGGACTAGCGCGAACACCGGGGAGCTGTTTTTT
.	TRBV6-1	.	TRBJ1-5	CASRRGGGAEPQHF	TGTGCCAGCAGGAGGGGGGGGGGCGCGGAGCCCCAGCATTTT
.	TRBV20-1	many	TRBJ1-4	CSALNSIATNEKLFF	TGCAGTGCCCTGAACTCAATTGCAACTAATGAAAAACTGTTTTTT
TRBD2	TRBV4-2	.	TRBJ2-7	CASSQTTSGAHEQYF	TGTGCCAGCAGCCAAACCACTAGCGGGGCGCACGAGCAGTACTTC
.	TRBV6-2/TRBV6-3	many	TRBJ1-1	CASSYEGYLNTEAFF	TGTGCCAGCAGTTACGAAGGCTACCTGAACACTGAAGCTTTCTTT
.	TRBV30	.	TRBJ1-5	CAWSSGTSNQPQHF	TGTGCCTGGAGCTCAGGGACTAGCAATCAGCCCCAGCATTTT
.	TRBV19	.	TRBJ1-5	CASLAGTLSNQPQHF	TGTGCCAGTCTCGCGGGAACCCTTAGCAATCAGCCCCAGCATTTT
.	TRBV12-3/TRBV12-4	.	TRBJ1-5	CASSLGKGQPQHF	TGTGCCAGCAGTTTGGGGAAAGGACAGCCCCAGCATTTT
TRBD1	TRBV20-1	few	TRBJ1-5	CSASQGTNQPQHF	TGCAGTGCTTCACAGGGGACCAATCAGCCCCAGCATTTT
TRBD1	TRBV28	many	TRBJ1-2	CASSEPGQGAWGYTF	TGTGCCAGCAGTGAACCTGGACAGGGGGCATGGGGCTACACCTTC
.	TRBV28	many	TRBJ1-4	CASNTSVRRANEKLFF	.
.	TRBV2	.	TRBJ1-1	CASSEGGFSALF	TGTGCCAGCAGTGAGGGGGGCTTTTCGGCTCTCTTT
.	TRBV27	many	TRBJ1-1	CASSLEQQNTEAFF	TGTGCCAGCAGTTTAGAACAGCAGAACACTGAAGCTTTCTTT
TRBD2	TRBV7-8	many	TRBJ2-7	CASGVTQLTSGTVYEQYF	TGTGCCAGCGGCGTAACTCAACTGACTAGCGGGACTGTCTACGAGCAGTACTTC
.	TRBV20-1	few	TRBJ1-1	CSATVPGRLNTEAFF	TGCAGTGCTACGGTCCCGGGCAGATTAAACACTGAAGCTTTCTTT
.	TRBV28	many	TRBJ2-7	CASSTLDLLYEQYF	TGTGCCAGCAGTACCCTCGACCTCCTTTACGAGCAGTACTTC
.	TRBV19	.	TRBJ2-7	CATSEAYEQYF	TGTGCCACTTCGGAGGCCTACGAGCAGTACTTC
.	TRBV30	.	TRBJ2-7	CAWVPPLGPYEQYF	TGTGCCTGGGTTCCCCCCCTGGGACCTTACGAGCAGTACTTC
.	TRBV5-8	few	TRBJ2-1	CASSLAPTSNEQFF	TGTGCCAGCAGCTTGGCCCCGACCAGCAATGAGCAGTTCTTC
TRBD2	TRBV19	few	TRBJ2-4	CASSNRLAGDVLAKNIQYF	TGTGCCAGTAGCAATCGACTAGCGGGAGACGTACTAGCCAAAAACATTCAGTACTTC
TRBD1	TRBV5-1	.	TRBJ2-2	CASSYRTGGNTGELFF	TGCGCCAGCAGCTACCGGACAGGGGGAAACACCGGGGAGCTGTTTTTT
.	TRBV27	.	TRBJ2-7	CASSLLGKVDDEQYF	TGTGCCAGCAGTTTGCTTGGGAAGGTGGATGACGAGCAGTACTTC
TRBD2	TRBV29-1	.	TRBJ2-7	CSVALAGTGFQQYF	TGCAGCGTTGCGCTAGCGGGGACCGGGTTCCAGCAGTACTTC
.	TRBV12-3/TRBV12-4	.	TRBJ1-5	CASSLMGNQPQHF	TGTGCCAGCAGTTTAATGGGGAATCAGCCCCAGCATTTT
.	TRBV11-1	few	TRBJ2-2	CASSPSRRNTGELFF	TGTGCCAGCAGCCCCTCGAGGAGGAACACCGGGGAGCTGTTTTTT
TRBD1	TRBV2	many	TRBJ1-5	CASRADRGQPQHF	TGTGCCAGCAGGGCAGACAGGGGCCAGCCCCAGCATTTT
.	TRBV20-1	.	TRBJ1-3	CSAPGTASGNTIYF	TGCAGTGCGCCCGGGACTGCCTCTGGAAACACCATATATTTT
.	TRBV6-1	.	TRBJ2-5	CASTRGSFQETQYF	TGTGCCAGCACTCGAGGGAGCTTCCAAGAGACCCAGTACTTC
TRBD2	TRBV20-1	few	TRBJ2-7	CSASSPLAGESSEQYF	TGCAGTGCTAGTTCCCCCTTAGCGGGAGAAAGCTCCGAGCAGTACTTC
TRBD2	TRBV6-1	once	TRBJ2-7	CASSRPGGASSGILEQYF	TGTGCCAGCAGTCGCCCTGGGGGCGCGTCTAGCGGGATTCTCGAGCAGTACTTC
.	TRBV6-1	few	TRBJ1-5	CASSRRDQPQHF	TGTGCCAGCAGTCGCAGGGATCAGCCCCAGCATTTT
TRBD1	TRBV7-6	.	TRBJ1-5	CASSRKTGTGGDQPQHF	TGTGCCAGCAGCCGCAAAACCGGGACAGGGGGGGATCAGCCCCAGCATTTT
.	TRBV20-1	many	TRBJ2-5	CSARDDRTETQYF	TGCAGTGCTAGAGATGACAGGACAGAGACCCAGTACTTC
TRBD2	TRBV7-3	.	TRBJ2-7	CASSSVLAGGSEQYF	TGTGCCAGCAGCTCCGTACTGGCGGGAGGTTCCGAGCAGTACTTC
TRBD1	TRBV4-1	few	TRBJ1-1	CASSLQGWAEAFF	TGCGCCAGCAGCCTACAGGGGTGGGCTGAAGCTTTCTTT
.	TRBV14	.	TRBJ2-4	CASSMGGAKNIQYF	TGTGCCAGCAGTATGGGGGGCGCCAAAAACATTCAGTACTTC
.	TRBV5-6	.	TRBJ2-7	CASRRGTASSYEQYF	TGTGCCAGCAGACGGGGGACAGCGAGCTCCTACGAGCAGTACTTC
.	TRBV24-1	many	TRBJ1-1	CATSDPGSTEAFF	TGTGCCACCAGTGATCCAGGGTCCACTGAAGCTTTCTTT
TRBD1	TRBV28	many	TRBJ1-1	CASSTARTGRGKNTEAFF	TGTGCCAGCAGTACCGCGCGGACAGGGAGGGGGAAAAACACTGAAGCTTTCTTT
.	TRBV3-1	.	TRBJ2-5	CASSHGTYQETQYF	TGTGCCAGCAGCCATGGGACATACCAAGAGACCCAGTACTTC
TRBD1	TRBV2	many	TRBJ1-1	CASSAQGAGTEAFF	TGTGCCAGCAGCGCACAGGGGGCTGGCACTGAAGCTTTCTTT
.	TRBV2	many	TRBJ2-2	CASRDGRELFF	TGTGCCAGCCGGGACGGGAGGGAGCTGTTTTTT
.	TRBV20-1	.	TRBJ1-2	CSARERTGYTF	TGCAGTGCTAGAGAGCGTACTGGCTACACCTTC
TRBD2	TRBV10-3	few	TRBJ2-7	CAISGLAGGSSYEQYF	TGTGCCATCAGCGGACTAGCGGGAGGGAGCTCCTACGAGCAGTACTTC
.	TRBV4-2	.	TRBJ1-1	CASSQERGSTEAFF	TGTGCCAGCAGCCAAGAAAGGGGGAGCACTGAAGCTTTCTTT
.	TRBV19	few	TRBJ1-1	CASTPAGEAGTEAFF	TGTGCCAGTACTCCCGCGGGGGAAGCCGGCACTGAAGCTTTCTTT
TRBD2	TRBV12-3/TRBV12-4	many	TRBJ2-7	CASSDGLAGTYEQYF	TGTGCCAGCAGTGACGGCCTAGCGGGGACCTACGAGCAGTACTTC